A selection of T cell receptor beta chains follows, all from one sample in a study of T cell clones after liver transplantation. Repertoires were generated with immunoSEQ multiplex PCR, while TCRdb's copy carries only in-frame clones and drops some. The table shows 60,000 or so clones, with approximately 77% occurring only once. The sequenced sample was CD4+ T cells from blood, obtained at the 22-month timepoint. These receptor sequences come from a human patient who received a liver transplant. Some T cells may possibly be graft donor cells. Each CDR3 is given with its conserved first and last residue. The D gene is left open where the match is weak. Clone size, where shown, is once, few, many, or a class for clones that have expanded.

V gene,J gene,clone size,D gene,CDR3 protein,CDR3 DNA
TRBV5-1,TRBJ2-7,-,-,CASSLGRGTETYEQYF,TGCGCCAGCAGCTTGGGAAGGGGGACTGAAACCTACGAGCAGTACTTC
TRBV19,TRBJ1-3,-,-,CASNMDSSGNTIYF,TGTGCCAGTAACATGGACAGCTCTGGAAACACCATATATTTT
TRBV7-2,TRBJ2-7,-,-,CASSFHSSYEQYF,TGTGCCAGCAGCTTTCACAGCTCCTACGAGCAGTACTTC
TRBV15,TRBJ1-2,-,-,CATSRDQTVNYGYTF,TGTGCCACCAGCAGAGATCAAACGGTTAACTATGGCTACACCTTC
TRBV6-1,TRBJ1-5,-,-,CASSEAGGGRYSNQPQHF,TGTGCCAGCAGTGAAGCGGGTGGGGGCCGGTATAGCAATCAGCCCCAGCATTTT
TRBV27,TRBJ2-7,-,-,CASSRAEEQYF,TGTGCCAGCAGTCGGGCGGAGGAGCAGTACTTC
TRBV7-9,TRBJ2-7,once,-,CASSFTRGGEQYF,TGTGCCAGCAGCTTTACCAGGGGTGGGGAGCAGTACTTC
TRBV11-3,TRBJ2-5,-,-,CASSSWVGETQYF,TGTGCCAGCAGCTCTTGGGTCGGGGAGACCCAGTACTTC
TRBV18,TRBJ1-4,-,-,CATSKDSEREKLFF,TGTGCCACATCGAAGGACAGTGAGCGTGAAAAACTGTTTTTT
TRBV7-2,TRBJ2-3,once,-,CASSPDQGDTQYF,TGTGCCAGCAGCCCGGACCAGGGAGATACGCAGTATTTT
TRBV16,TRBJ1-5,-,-,CASSQSRGESQPQHF,TGTGCCAGCAGCCAATCGCGGGGGGAAAGTCAGCCCCAGCATTTT
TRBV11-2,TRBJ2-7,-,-,CASSLERGSSRSYEQYF,TGTGCCAGCAGCTTAGAAAGGGGTTCATCTCGTTCGTACGAGCAGTACTTC
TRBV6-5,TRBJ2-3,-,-,CASSSGATDTQYF,TGTGCCAGCAGTTCCGGGGCCACAGATACGCAGTATTTT
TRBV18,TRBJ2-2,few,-,CASSPPSYSTGELFF,TGTGCCAGCTCACCACCGTCTTATAGCACCGGGGAGCTGTTTTTT
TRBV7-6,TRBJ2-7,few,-,CASSLAEGGYEQYF,TGTGCCAGCAGCTTAGCGGAAGGAGGGTACGAGCAGTACTTC
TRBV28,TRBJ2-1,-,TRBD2,CASRAGGVDSYNEQFF,TGTGCCAGCAGAGCGGGGGGGGTCGATTCCTACAATGAGCAGTTCTTC
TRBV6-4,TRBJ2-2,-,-,CASSPFYQGNTGELFF,TGTGCCAGCAGTCCCTTTTACCAGGGGAACACCGGGGAGCTGTTTTTT
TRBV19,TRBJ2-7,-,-,CASSIVRGGNEQYF,TGTGCCAGTAGTATAGTCAGGGGAGGCAACGAGCAGTACTTC
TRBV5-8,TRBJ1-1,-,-,CASSLYLNTEAFF,TGTGCCAGCAGCTTATACTTGAACACTGAAGCTTTCTTT
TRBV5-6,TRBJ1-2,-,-,CASIGSGDYGYTF,TGTGCCAGCATCGGATCAGGGGACTATGGCTACACCTTC
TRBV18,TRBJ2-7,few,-,CASSPSGADEQYF,TGTGCCAGCTCACCATCCGGGGCCGACGAGCAGTACTTC
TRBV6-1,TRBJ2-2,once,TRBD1,CASGLTGPGELFF,TGTGCCAGCGGATTGACAGGGCCCGGGGAGCTGTTTTTT
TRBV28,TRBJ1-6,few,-,CASSFNRGGHSYNSPLHF,TGTGCCAGCAGTTTCAACCGGGGCGGGCACTCCTATAATTCACCCCTCCACTTT
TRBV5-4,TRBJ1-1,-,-,CASSQEGGGTEAFF,TGTGCCAGCAGCCAGGAGGGAGGGGGCACTGAAGCTTTCTTT
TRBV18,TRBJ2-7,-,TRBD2,CASSGEGFMIDEQYF,TGTGCCAGCTCAGGGGAGGGGTTTATGATCGACGAGCAGTACTTC
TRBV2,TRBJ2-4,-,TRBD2,CASSEVAGGPGIQYF,TGTGCCAGCAGTGAAGTAGCGGGGGGCCCAGGCATTCAGTACTTC
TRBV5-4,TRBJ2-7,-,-,CASSLDLAGEQYF,TGTGCCAGCAGCTTGGATCTAGCCGGCGAGCAGTACTTC
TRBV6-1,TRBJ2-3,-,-,CASTQTDTQYF,TGTGCCAGCACACAAACAGATACGCAGTATTTT
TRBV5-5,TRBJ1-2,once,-,CASSFGGDNYGYTF,TGTGCCAGCAGCTTCGGCGGAGATAACTATGGCTACACCTTC
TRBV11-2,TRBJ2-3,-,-,CASSLVRGSSTDTQYF,TGTGCCAGCAGCTTAGTCCGTGGTTCTAGCACAGATACGCAGTATTTT
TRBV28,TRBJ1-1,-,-,CASSRLTEAEAFF,TGTGCCAGCAGTCGACTGACAGAGGCTGAAGCTTTCTTT
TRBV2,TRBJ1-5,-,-,CASRADSTNQPQHF,TGTGCCAGCAGAGCGGACAGTACAAATCAGCCCCAGCATTTT
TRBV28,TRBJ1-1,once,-,CASSSQGSAAFF,TGTGCCAGCAGTTCACAGGGAAGTGCAGCTTTCTTT
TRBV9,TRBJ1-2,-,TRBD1,CASSRGTGGGYGYTF,TGTGCCAGCAGCCGAGGGACAGGGGGCGGGTATGGCTACACCTTC
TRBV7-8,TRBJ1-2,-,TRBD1,CASSFSQGPHYGYTF,TGTGCCAGCAGCTTTTCACAGGGGCCTCACTATGGCTACACCTTC
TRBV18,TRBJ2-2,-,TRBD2,CASSPPAGLTGELFF,TGTGCCAGCTCCCCACCAGCGGGGCTCACCGGGGAGCTGTTTTTT
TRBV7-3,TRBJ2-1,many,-,CASSQGGNNEQFF,TGTGCCAGCAGCCAGGGGGGTAACAATGAGCAGTTCTTC
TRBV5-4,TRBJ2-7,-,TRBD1,CASSSPGQALREQYF,TGTGCCAGCAGCTCCCCGGGACAGGCCTTACGAGAGCAGTACTTC